The next 30 T cell receptor beta chains were all read from a single sample in a study of cytomegalovirus exposure and HLA in healthy donors. Amplification used 60 Vbeta primers and 13 Jbeta primers. Produced via immunoSEQ multiplex PCR; TCRdb's table is partial and in-frame only. The sample consists of around 150,000 clones, about 70% of them appearing once. The sample taken for sequencing was PBMCs. The source is a young man in good health and CMV-seronegative.

This clone has only one observation. The rearrangement uses TRBV11-3 and TRBJ2-1; unclear D gene. The length of the CDR3 is 13 residues. Deletions cut 5 bases from V and 4 bases from J, with 9 bases between. Germline V gene lookup returns CDR1 SGHNT and CDR2 YENEEA. The CDR3 region is CASSGSPYNEQFF. CDR3 nucleotide sequence: TGTGCCAGCAGCGGTAGCCCGTACAATGAGCAGTTCTTC.

The V and J genes are TRBV5-1 and TRBJ1-3, with TRBD1 matching 7 bases. Germline V gene lookup returns CDR1 SGHRS and CDR2 YFSETQ. This CDR3 contains 15 residues. Trimming took 4 bases from V and 4 from J; bases not matched to a gene: 8. CDR3: CASSQQGSAGNTIYF. Written as DNA, the CDR3 is TGCGCCAGCAGCCAACAGGGGAGTGCAGGAAACACCATATATTTT.

The chain couples TRBV29-1 to TRBJ1-5; no reliable D call. Germline V CDR1 and CDR2: SQVTM, ANQGSEA. The CDR3 consists of 13 residues. V was shortened by 5 bases and J by 5 bases, with 13 bases between the two germline ends. CDR3 nucleotides: TGCAGCGTTAAAAACGACCGGGATCAGCCCCAGCATTTT. Residues: CSVKNDRDQPQHF.

The CDR3 DNA follows: TGCGCCAGCAGTGAGTCGGTAGGAGCTGGGAATGAGCAGTTCTTC. Translating it yields CASSESVGAGNEQFF. The chain couples TRBV10-1 to TRBJ2-1; D not resolved. V lost 0 bases to trimming and J lost 7 bases, with 13 bases between them. The CDR3 length is 15 residues. Germline CDR1 and CDR2: WNHNN and SYGVQD (reference sequence).

The chain couples TRBV27 to TRBJ2-7, with TRBD1 matching over 7 bases. V was pared by 6 bases and J by 6 bases, with 8 bases of the junction left unmatched. Germline lookup yields CDR1 MNHEY and CDR2 SMNVEV (reference sequence). The CDR3 has 13 amino acids. DNA for the CDR3: TGTGCCAGCAGAACGACAGGGTCGGGCGAGCAGTACTTC. Protein: CASRTTGSGEQYF.

This clone was detected only once. The genes are TRBV29-1 and TRBJ2-3; D unclear. Trimming stripped 5 bases from V and 12 bases from J, with 12 bases between. The CDR3 covers 10 residues. The germline V gene encodes CDR1 SQVTM and CDR2 ANQGSEA. The CDR3 is CSVLEFVQYF. The CDR3 DNA sequence: TGCAGCGTTTTGGAGTTTGTTCAGTATTTT.

The V and J genes are TRBV27 and TRBJ2-3; D not resolved. The ends were cut back, 1 base at V and 3 bases at J, with 5 bases in the middle. CDR1 MNHEY and CDR2 SMNVEV come from the germline V gene (reference sequence). This CDR3 has 13 amino acids. The chain's CDR3 is CASSLFITDTQYF. The CDR3 DNA reads TGTGCCAGCAGTTTATTTATTACAGATACGCAGTATTTT.

The genes are TRBV6-5 and TRBJ1-1, with TRBD1 matching 7 bases. This CDR3 spans 14 amino acids. After removal of 5 bases from V and 4 bases from J, the junction contained 7 bases not matched to a gene. Germline V gives CDR1 MNHEY, CDR2 SVGAGI. The CDR3 DNA reads as TGTGCCAGCAGTCCAGCGACAGGGCGCACTGAAGCTTTCTTT. Translated, it gives CASSPATGRTEAFF.

The V and J genes are TRBV30 and TRBJ2-3, with D possibly being TRBD1 (5 bases). V dropped 3 bases and J dropped 6 bases, with 10 bases sitting between them. CDR1 is GTSNPN, CDR2 SVGIG, per germline (reference sequence). This CDR3 is 12 amino acids long. CDR3 in DNA: TGTGCCTGGAGCTACAACAGGGATACGCAGTATTTT. Translated, it gives CAWSYNRDTQYF.

The CDR3 nucleotides read TGTGCCAGCAGCTTAACAGGTGGAGGTAGCGGGCAATACGAGCAGTACTTC. Translating gives CASSLTGGGSGQYEQYF. This chain joins TRBV7-3 and TRBJ2-7; 7 nucleotides agree with TRBD2. Germline V gives CDR1 SGHTA, CDR2 FQGTGA. This CDR3 comprises 17 residues. V was clipped by 0 bases and J by 4 bases; unmatched bases: 12.

The CDR3 here is CASSTTGSGTDTQYF. CDR3 nucleotides: TGTGCCAGCAGTACAACAGGGTCTGGCACAGATACGCAGTATTTT. J is TRBJ2-3 and V is TRBV6-4, with D perhaps TRBD1 (6 bases). V lost 5 bases, J lost 1 base, and 13 bases lay in between. This CDR3 has 15 amino acids. The germline V gene encodes CDR1 MRHNA and CDR2 SNTAGT.

The V and J genes are TRBV10-3 and TRBJ1-2; 7 bases line up with TRBD1. Germline CDR1 is ENHRY and CDR2 is SYGVKD. The ends lost 2 bases at V and 3 bases at J; junction bases unmatched: 6. The CDR3 runs to 15 residues. The CDR3 coding sequence is TGTGCCATCAGTGAGGCACAGGGGCGGTACTATGGCTACACCTTC. The encoded protein is CAISEAQGRYYGYTF.

The chain employs TRBV28 and TRBJ2-7; no firm D call. The ends were cut back, 1 base at V and 5 bases at J, with 9 bases in the middle. The CDR3 runs to 13 residues. Germline V lookup: CDR1 MDHEN, CDR2 SYDVKM. CDR3 DNA sequence: TGTGCCAGCAGTTTATTGAGCCCGAACGAGCAGTACTTC. It codes for CASSLLSPNEQYF.

The sample holds one count of this clone. The chain employs TRBV7-8 and TRBJ2-3; D remains unclear. The germline gives CDR1 SGHVS, CDR2 FQNEAQ. The CDR3 consists of 16 residues. Trimming pared 0 bases from V and 2 bases from J, leaving 12 bases between. This CDR3 reads CASSLALSGVTDTQYF. The CDR3 DNA is TGTGCCAGCAGCTTAGCCCTATCAGGCGTCACAGATACGCAGTATTTT.

This clone was detected a few times. The gene calls are TRBV18 and TRBJ2-7, with 9 bases aligning to TRBD1. V was pared by 6 bases and J by 7 bases, with 10 bases of the junction left unmatched. This CDR3 is built from 14 residues. The germline V gene encodes CDR1 KGHSH and CDR2 LQKENI. As DNA, the CDR3 is TGTGCCAGCTCCCCATCGGGACAGGGAAGGGAGCAGTACTTC. Translating gives CASSPSGQGREQYF.

This clone was detected once. This sequence joins TRBV7-9 and TRBJ1-2; 7 bases line up with TRBD1. The germline gives CDR1 SEHNR, CDR2 FQNEAQ (reference sequence). The junction had 9 bases not matched to a gene; V was cut back by 7 bases and J by 4 bases. The CDR3 has 14 amino acids. CDR3 nucleotide sequence: TGTGCCAGCAAGCCGGGACAGAACATCTATGGCTACACCTTC. Amino acid sequence: CASKPGQNIYGYTF.

This chain connects TRBV5-1 to TRBJ2-2; TRBD2 matches 11 bases. The CDR3 is 17 residues long. V lost 1 base to trimming and J lost 1 base; unmatched junction nucleotides: 3. Germline V gives CDR1 SGHRS, CDR2 YFSETQ. This CDR3 is CASSLLTSGKNTGELFF. The CDR3 nucleotides are TGCGCCAGCAGCTTGCTGACTAGCGGGAAGAACACCGGGGAGCTGTTTTTT.

This chain links TRBV28 with TRBJ2-2, with D perhaps matching TRBD1 (5 bases). This CDR3 has 16 residues. V was shortened by 6 bases and J by 1 base, with 15 bases between the two germline ends. Germline CDR1 is MDHEN and CDR2 is SYDVKM. CDR3 residues: CASSPIPTGNTGELFF. The CDR3 bases are TGTGCCAGCAGCCCCATACCCACAGGGAACACCGGGGAGCTGTTTTTT.

In this sample, this clone turned up once. The chain recombines TRBV4-1 with TRBJ2-2; 10 bases fit TRBD2. The CDR3 loop spans 14 amino acids. CDR1 is MGHRA and CDR2 is YSYEKL in the germline V gene. Trimming at V came to 4 bases and at J to 6 bases, leaving 2 bases not matched to a gene. The DNA for the CDR3 is TGCGCCAGCAGCCTAGCGGGGGGATCCGGGGAGCTGTTTTTT. Protein product: CASSLAGGSGELFF.

Note on this clone: This specimen includes other DNA sequences encoding the same CDR3. This chain uses TRBV6-1 with TRBJ2-7; no definite D call. Trimming shortened V by 1 base and J by 0 bases, and 7 bases separated the two germline ends. Germline V CDR1 and CDR2: MNHNS, SASEGT. The CDR3 is made up of 14 amino acids. Written as DNA, the CDR3 is TGTGCCAGCAGTGAAGGTGACTCCTCCTACGAGCAGTACTTC. Translating gives CASSEGDSSYEQYF.

The gene calls are TRBV6-1 and TRBJ1-3; D remains ambiguous. CDR3 length: 13 amino acids. V shed 4 bases and J shed 0 bases, with 4 bases lying between them. From germline, CDR1 is MNHNS and CDR2 SASEGT. CDR3 bases: TGTGCCAGCAGTGGACTCTCTGGAAACACCATATATTTT. This codes for CASSGLSGNTIYF.

The genes are TRBV30 and TRBJ2-3; 9 bases agree with TRBD2. This CDR3 region has 15 residues. Germline loops: CDR1 GTSNPN, CDR2 SVGIG (reference sequence). With V trimmed by 1 base and J by 2 bases, 4 bases remained unmatched. CDR3 nucleotides: TGTGCCTGGAGTGGGGCTAGCGGGGTCACAGATACGCAGTATTTT. Protein sequence: CAWSGASGVTDTQYF.

This clone occurred once. The chain has TRBV20-1 and TRBJ1-2, with unresolved D. The CDR3 is 11 residues long. With 0 bases removed from V and 12 bases from J, the gap between germline ends came to 11 bases. CDR1 is DFQATT, CDR2 SNEGSKA, per germline (reference sequence). The CDR3 nucleotides are TGCAGTGCTAGAGATGGGCAGTTCAACACCTTC. Amino acids: CSARDGQFNTF.

The rearrangement joins TRBV6-1 to TRBJ2-7, with D possibly TRBD1 on 5 matching bases. This CDR3 has 14 residues. Per germline, CDR1 MNHNS and CDR2 SASEGT. Trimming removed 7 bases at V and 7 bases at J, with 20 bases between. The CDR3 DNA follows: TGTGCCAGCACCTTAAGACAGACGGTAGGGGAGCAGTACTTC. Protein: CASTLRQTVGEQYF.

In DNA form, the CDR3 reads TGTGCCAGCAGCCCTGGCATTAGCGGGAGGGCCCAAGAGACCCAGTACTTC. Translating gives CASSPGISGRAQETQYF. The chain is built from TRBV7-3 and TRBJ2-5, with 11 bases lining up with TRBD2. CDR1 and CDR2 (germline): SGHTA, FQGTGA. The CDR3 consists of 17 residues. V trimming: 5 bases; J trimming: 1 base; junction bases outside the gene matches: 9.

The rearrangement joins TRBV7-9 to TRBJ2-1, with TRBD2 identical over 7 bases. V lost 5 bases and J lost 3; bases outside the gene matches: 4. From germline, CDR1 is SEHNR and CDR2 FQNEAQ (reference sequence). This CDR3 region has 14 residues. The CDR3 protein is CASSRGTNYNEQFF. CDR3 in DNA: TGTGCCAGCAGCCGAGGGACTAACTACAATGAGCAGTTCTTC.

The V gene is TRBV27, the J gene TRBJ2-7, with D perhaps matching TRBD1 (6 bases). Deletions cut 5 bases from V and 7 bases from J, with 24 bases between. The CDR3 consists of 16 residues. Germline CDR1 and CDR2: MNHEY and SMNVEV (reference sequence). CDR3 residues: CASSTSGGRGSGEQYF. The CDR3 DNA follows: TGTGCCAGCAGTACTTCTGGGGGCAGGGGATCGGGGGAGCAGTACTTC.

This clone was found a few times. The chain links TRBV6-5 to TRBJ2-1; D is unresolved. CDR1 and CDR2 from the germline V gene are MNHEY and SVGAGI. The CDR3 consists of 11 residues. V gave up 9 bases and J gave up 10 bases, with 13 bases separating them. The CDR3 DNA reads as TGTGCCAGTTCTAGGCATGGGGAGCAGTTCTTC. Its protein product is CASSRHGEQFF.

In its sample, this clone was seen a few times. The V gene is TRBV5-1, the J gene TRBJ2-1; TRBD1 matches at 8 bases. This CDR3 has 17 residues. The V and J ends lost 4 bases and 3 bases, in that order; junction bases with no gene match: 12. Germline CDR1 and CDR2: SGHRS and YFSETQ. The CDR3 coding sequence is TGCGCCAGCAGCGGGAGGCCGACAGGGGCGGTCTACAATGAGCAGTTCTTC. Translated, it gives CASSGRPTGAVYNEQFF.

The gene calls are TRBV30 and TRBJ2-7, with a tentative D call TRBD1 (6 bases). V lost 2 bases to trimming and J lost 3 bases, with 8 bases between them. CDR1 is GTSNPN, CDR2 SVGIG, per germline (reference sequence). The CDR3 spans 12 residues. Written as DNA, the CDR3 is TGTGCCTGGAGTACAGGGCTCTACGAGCAGTACTTC. Translated: CAWSTGLYEQYF. Complete variable domain (other parts from reference TRBV30 and TRBJ2-7): SQTIHQWPATLVQPVGSPLSLECTVEGTSNPNLYWYRQAAGRGLQLLFYSVGIGQISSEVPQNLSASRPQDRQFILSSKKLLLSDSGFYLCAWSTGLYEQYFGPGTRLTVT.